The 30 T cell receptor beta chains below were found in one sample sequenced in a study of blood T cells in healthy people across ages. Together with a sample-barcoded 5' primer, a J-beta primer mix was included in a second PCR lasting about 7 to 12 cycles. One entry per CDR3 protein results from TCRdb running MiXCR on the 5' RACE reads. This sample has 1.5 million or so distinct CDR3 sequences, with roughly 40% found just once. Material for sequencing was blood. The source is a woman under 30 in good health.

A few counts support this clonotype. This chain uses TRBV5-1 with TRBJ2-7; 7 positions match TRBD1. Germline-derived CDR1 and CDR2 are SGHRS and YFSETQ. Losses at the gene ends were 1 base for V and 1 base for J; bases not matched to a gene: 11. The CDR3 is 17 amino acids. CDR3: CASSLPNQGQRSYEQYF. Written as DNA, the CDR3 is TGCGCCAGCAGCTTGCCGAACCAGGGACAGCGATCCTACGAGCAGTACTTC.

This clonotype showed up just a few times. V gene TRBV4-1 combines with J gene TRBJ1-1, with 8 positions matching TRBD1. CDR1 is MGHRA and CDR2 is YSYEKL in the germline V gene. J lost 10 bases, V lost 1 base, and 11 bases had no gene match. This CDR3 is 15 amino acids long. CDR3 residues: CASSQADGQGSRAFF. CDR3 bases: TGCGCCAGCAGCCAAGCCGACGGACAGGGTTCGAGAGCTTTCTTT.

The chain couples TRBV29-1 to TRBJ1-2; D is ambiguous. The CDR3 is made up of 13 amino acids. Germline CDR1 reads SQVTM; CDR2 reads ANQGSEA. Trimming cost V 4 bases and J 5 bases, with 14 bases left between them. The CDR3 sequence is CSVAREVGYGYTF. The CDR3 region has the DNA TGCAGCGTTGCCCGCGAGGTAGGGTATGGCTACACCTTC. The full variable domain, rest sourced from reference TRBV29-1 and TRBJ1-2, is SAVISQKPSRDICQRGTSLTIQCQVDSQVTMMFWYRQQPGQSLTLIATANQGSEATYESGFVIDKFPISRPNLTFSTLTVSNMSPEDSSIYLCSVAREVGYGYTFGSGTRLTVV.

This clonotype was detected a few times. The rearrangement uses TRBV4-1 and TRBJ2-4, with a weak D call TRBD2 (6 bases). Germline-derived CDR1 and CDR2 are MGHRA and YSYEKL. V lost 1 base and J lost 0, with 22 bases in between. The CDR3 has 20 amino acids. The CDR3 here is CASSQAGTQSAGGAKNIQYF. For the CDR3, the DNA is TGCGCCAGCAGCCAAGCTGGAACCCAGTCCGCCGGGGGAGCCAAAAACATTCAGTACTTC.

The genes are TRBV27 and TRBJ2-7; the match to TRBD1 covers 8 bases. Per the germline V gene, CDR1 is MNHEY and CDR2 is SMNVEV (reference sequence). The CDR3 consists of 13 residues. The junction had 9 bases not matched to a gene; V was cut back by 7 bases and J by 7 bases. The CDR3: CASKRDRSGEQYF. Written as DNA, the CDR3 is TGTGCCAGCAAAAGGGACAGGTCGGGTGAGCAGTACTTC.

The rearrangement links TRBV5-1 to TRBJ2-1; TRBD2 matches at 8 bases. The CDR3 contains 15 residues. With 1 base clipped from V and 10 bases from J, the junction kept 10 bases outside the gene matches. Looked up from germline, CDR1 is SGHRS and CDR2 is YFSETQ. The CDR3 nucleotides are TGCGCCAGCAGCTTGCTGGCGGGAGGCGAAGGGGAGCAGTTCTTC. Amino acid sequence: CASSLLAGGEGEQFF. Complete variable domain (other parts from reference TRBV5-1 and TRBJ2-1): KAGVTQTPRYLIKTRGQQVTLSCSPISGHRSVSWYQQTPGQGLQFLFEYFSETQRNKGNFPGRFSGRQFSNSRSEMNVSTLELGDSALYLCASSLLAGGEGEQFFGPGTRLTVL.

The rearrangement links TRBV6-5 to TRBJ2-7; 11 nucleotides align to TRBD2. The last part of the DNA fits TRBJ2-5 better; the J call may be wrong. In germline, CDR1 is MNHEY, CDR2 SVGAGI. The length of the CDR3 is 15 residues. The chain's CDR3 is CASSLAGGSVKTQYF. DNA for the CDR3: TGTGCCAGCAGTTTAGCGGGAGGGTCGGTGAAGACCCAGTACTTC.

This sequence joins TRBV7-9 and TRBJ2-3; D is unresolved. Trimming shortened V by 5 bases and J by 5 bases, and 8 bases separated the two germline ends. The CDR3 totals 12 residues. CDR1 and CDR2 (germline): SEHNR, FQNEAQ (reference sequence). The CDR3 coding sequence is TGTGCCAGCAGCCCGGCATTAGATACGCAGTATTTT. Its translation: CASSPALDTQYF.

The V call is TRBV11-2, the J call TRBJ2-5; TRBD2 is a possible D gene (5 bases). Germline lookup yields CDR1 SGHAT and CDR2 FQNNGV. This CDR3 is built from 15 residues. V lost 3 bases and J 5 bases, leaving 16 bases between the germline ends. The CDR3 reads CASSFVSAEGETQYF. Written as DNA, the CDR3 is TGTGCCAGCAGCTTTGTTTCAGCGGAAGGGGAGACCCAGTACTTC. The full variable domain, completed using reference TRBV11-2 and TRBJ2-5, is EAGVAQSPRYKIIEKRQSVAFWCNPISGHATLYWYQQILGQGPKLLIQFQNNGVVDDSQLPKDRFSAERLKGVDSTLKIQPAKLEDSAVYLCASSFVSAEGETQYFGPGTRLLVL.

The chain combines TRBV14 with TRBJ1-2; 8 positions match TRBD1. CDR1 and CDR2 from the germline V gene are SGHDN and FVKESK. CDR3 length equals 13 residues. CDR3 sequence: CATSRGLGYGYTF. CDR3 bases: TGTGCTACGAGCAGGGGGCTTGGCTATGGCTACACCTTC. The whole variable domain, filled in from reference TRBV14 and TRBJ1-2, reads EAGVTQFPSHSVIEKGQTVTLRCDPISGHDNLYWYRRVMGKEIKFLLHFVKESKQDESGMPNNRFLAERTGGTYSTLKVQPAELEDSGVYFCATSRGLGYGYTFGSGTRLTVV.

The rearrangement links TRBV7-9 to TRBJ1-1; TRBD1 might be the D (5 bases). Per the germline V gene, CDR1 is SEHNR and CDR2 is FQNEAQ (reference sequence). V was shortened by 6 bases and J by 6 bases, with 17 bases between the two germline ends. This CDR3 has 14 amino acids. Here the CDR3 reads CASSPTEGYAEAFF. The CDR3 nucleotides read TGTGCCAGCAGTCCGACTGAGGGGTACGCTGAAGCTTTCTTT. The full variable domain, in which reference TRBV7-9 and TRBJ1-1 provide the parts outside the CDR3, is DTGVSQNPRHKITKRGQNVTFRCDPISEHNRLYWYRQTLGQGPEFLTYFQNEAQLEKSRLLSDRFSAERPKGSFSTLEIQRTEQGDSAMYLCASSPTEGYAEAFFGQGTRLTVV.

The chain carries TRBV10-3 and TRBJ2-5; 11 bases match TRBD2. Trimming took 4 bases from V and 4 from J; bases not matched to a gene: 5. There are 15 residues in the CDR3. Germline CDR1 reads ENHRY; CDR2 reads SYGVKD. The CDR3 DNA reads TGTGCCATCAGTGGAGGGCTAGCGGGAGGAGAGACCCAGTACTTC. It specifies CAISGGLAGGETQYF.

The rearrangement uses TRBV27 and TRBJ1-5, with D maybe TRBD1 (6 bases). The germline V and J ends were trimmed by 2 bases and 1 base, with 18 bases remaining between them. Germline V CDR1 and CDR2: MNHEY, SMNVEV (reference sequence). CDR3 size: 18 residues. CDR3 DNA: TGTGCCAGCAGTTTAGGCTACGCAATCCAGGGGAGCAATCAGCCCCAGCATTTT. Its protein product is CASSLGYAIQGSNQPQHF.

The chain employs TRBV5-1 and TRBJ2-7; possible D gene TRBD2, 6 bases. Germline V gives CDR1 SGHRS, CDR2 YFSETQ. CDR3 size: 15 residues. V was cut by 1 base and J by 7 bases, with 18 bases left in between. CDR3 coding DNA: TGCGCCAGCAGCTTGTACGGGACTGCCCCCTGGGAGCAGTACTTC. This translates into CASSLYGTAPWEQYF.

This chain uses TRBV5-1 with TRBJ2-2; maybe TRBD2 (6 bases). Germline V gives CDR1 SGHRS, CDR2 YFSETQ. Trimming shortened V by 2 bases and J by 1 base, and 12 bases separated the two germline ends. The CDR3 loop spans 16 amino acids. CDR3 DNA: TGCGCCAGCAGCTTTAAGCGCGGGGAGAACACCGGGGAGCTGTTTTTT. Translated, it gives CASSFKRGENTGELFF.

The chain uses TRBV20-1 and TRBJ1-5, with D unresolved. V gave up 3 bases and J gave up 5 bases, with 14 bases separating them. This CDR3 has 14 amino acids. CDR1 DFQATT and CDR2 SNEGSKA come from the germline V gene (reference sequence). CDR3 DNA sequence: TGCAGTGCTAGTAGTGGTCCAGATTATCAGCCCCAGCATTTT. Translating it yields CSASSGPDYQPQHF.

This chain uses TRBV20-1 with TRBJ1-4, with 10 bases identical to TRBD1. The ends lost 4 bases at V and 3 bases at J; junction bases unmatched: 5. Germline V gene lookup returns CDR1 DFQATT and CDR2 SNEGSKA (reference sequence). The CDR3 runs 15 residues. As DNA, the CDR3 is TGCAGTGCTATCGACAGGGGGCAGGCTAATGAAAAACTGTTTTTT. It is translated as CSAIDRGQANEKLFF.

Details on this clonotype: The junction and the germline gene differ at one end; a read error may be behind it. The genes are TRBV24-1 and TRBJ2-5; D is possibly TRBD1 (5 bases). Germline V gives CDR1 KGHDR, CDR2 SFDVKD. The CDR3 is 17 residues long. The CDR3 DNA follows: TGTGCCACCAGTGATTCCCCAGGGTCGCTCTACCAAGAGACCCAGTATTTC. Residues: CATSDSPGSLYQETQYF.

In this sample, this clonotype turned up many times. The chain links TRBV12-3 or TRBV12-4 to TRBJ2-7; either TRBD1 or TRBD2 may fit D (5 bases each). The CDR3 has 14 residues. Trimming shortened V by 1 base and J by 3 bases, and 10 bases separated the two germline ends. The CDR3 bases are TGTGCCAGCAGTTTAGTGGGGGAACTCTACGAGCAGTACTTC. It codes for CASSLVGELYEQYF.

With regard to this clonotype: A junction end diverges from the germline sequence, so it may reflect a read error. The chain employs TRBV5-1 and TRBJ1-5, with D possibly being TRBD1 (5 bases). This CDR3 contains 14 residues. The germline V gene encodes CDR1 SGHRS and CDR2 YFSETQ. The CDR3 is CASSLGTPNQPRHF. The CDR3 bases are TGCGCCAGCAGCCTCGGGACCCCCAACCAGCCCCGGCATTTT.

The gene calls are TRBV5-1 and TRBJ1-5, with a weak D call TRBD1 (5 bases). The CDR3 is made up of 14 amino acids. V lost 5 bases and J lost 7, with 16 bases in between. Germline V CDR1 and CDR2: SGHRS, YFSETQ. The CDR3 sequence is CASSEGPPGQPQHF. CDR3 nucleotides: TGCGCCAGCAGTGAGGGGCCGCCCGGGCAGCCCCAGCATTTT. Full variable domain (remainder filled in from reference TRBV5-1 and TRBJ1-5): KAGVTQTPRYLIKTRGQQVTLSCSPISGHRSVSWYQQTPGQGLQFLFEYFSETQRNKGNFPGRFSGRQFSNSRSEMNVSTLELGDSALYLCASSEGPPGQPQHFGDGTRLSIL.

This clonotype was observed a few times. The chain links TRBV5-1 to TRBJ2-7; 9 bases match TRBD2. Trimming removed 2 bases from V and 1 base from J; junction bases left unmatched: 4. CDR1 is SGHRS, CDR2 YFSETQ, per germline. This CDR3 is 15 amino acids long. CDR3 nucleotides: TGCGCCAGCAGCTTATCGAGCGGGGGGTCCTACGAGCAGTACTTC. Translated, it gives CASSLSSGGSYEQYF.

V and J are TRBV14 and TRBJ2-1; D call uncertain. CDR1 is SGHDN and CDR2 is FVKESK in the germline V gene. The CDR3 length is 14 residues. V was shortened by 0 bases and J by 10 bases, with 13 bases between the two germline ends. CDR3 coding DNA: TGTGCCAGCAGCCAAGATATCTGGCCTGGGGAGCAGTTCTTC. Translating gives CASSQDIWPGEQFF.

J is TRBJ2-3 and V is TRBV18; TRBD1 might be the D (6 bases). CDR3 length: 12 amino acids. V was pared by 3 bases and J by 8 bases, with 9 bases between. CDR1 and CDR2 from the germline V gene are KGHSH and LQKENI. The CDR3 DNA reads as TGTGCCAGCTCACCTCAACAGGGTACGCAGTATTTT. It yields the protein CASSPQQGTQYF.

This clonotype turned up a few times. V gene TRBV5-4 combines with J gene TRBJ1-1; TRBD1 aligns across 7 bases. Germline-derived CDR1 and CDR2 are SGHNT and YYREEE (reference sequence). The CDR3 has 13 amino acids. Losses at the gene ends were 4 bases for V and 7 bases for J; bases not matched to a gene: 7. In DNA, the CDR3 is TGTGCCAGCAGCGTCGGGACAGCCCGTGAAGCTTTCTTT. Its translation is CASSVGTAREAFF.

V usage is TRBV9 and J usage is TRBJ2-5; D is unresolved. The closer fit of TRBJ2-7 to the DNA end suggests the J call may be wrong. CDR1 and CDR2 (germline): SGDLS, YYNGEE. The CDR3 covers 12 residues. CDR3: CASSALEIEQYF. CDR3 coding DNA: TGTGCCAGCAGCGCCTTAGAGATCGAGCAGTACTTC.

Comments on this clonotype: One junction end disagrees with the germline gene, perhaps due to a read error. This rearrangement joins TRBV15 to TRBJ2-1, with D maybe TRBD1 (6 bases). The CDR3 sequence is 14 residues long. Germline CDR1 reads LNHNV; CDR2 reads YYDKDF (reference sequence). CDR3 sequence (DNA): TGTGCCACCAGCAGAGATCAGGGGCTCAATGGGCAGTTCTTC. As protein: CATSRDQGLNGQFF.

This clonotype was recorded once. V usage is TRBV12-3 or TRBV12-4 and J usage is TRBJ1-4; D call uncertain. Trimming removed 6 bases at V and 8 bases at J, with 10 bases between. The CDR3 is 12 amino acids. Here the CDR3 DNA reads TGTGCCAGCAGCCCCTATGCGGAAAAACTGTTTTTT. Its translation: CASSPYAEKLFF.

This clonotype was detected only a few times. The V gene is TRBV28, the J gene TRBJ1-2; perhaps TRBD1 as D (6 bases). With 5 bases removed from V and 4 bases from J, the gap between germline ends came to 14 bases. This CDR3 has 14 residues. Per germline, CDR1 MDHEN and CDR2 SYDVKM. CDR3 sequence reads: CASSRGSGIYGYTF. Here the CDR3 DNA reads TGTGCCAGCAGTAGGGGGTCAGGGATCTATGGCTACACCTTC.

The J gene is TRBJ2-2, the V gene TRBV3-1; no clear D. V was clipped by 0 bases and J by 13 bases, with 18 bases between them. CDR1 is LGHDT, CDR2 YNNKEL, per germline (reference sequence). This CDR3 spans 15 amino acids. The CDR3 is CASSQDDGTSAVLFF. Written as DNA, the CDR3 is TGTGCCAGCAGCCAAGATGATGGAACGAGCGCGGTGCTGTTTTTT.